The source of this T cell receptor beta chain is a study of early T cells in non-severe SARS-CoV-2 infection. In the study overall: Unsorted whole blood bulk RNA was sequenced, with unpaired chains.

To note about this clonotype: What it binds is unknown.

Molecules of cDNA were individually given unique molecular identifiers that were attached to them. TCRdb called the 5' RACE reads again in MiXCR, with one record for every CDR3 protein. The table shows tens of thousands of distinct CDR3 sequences, with 9% to 15% occurring only once. Study-wide results and limits: A preference for anti-spike CD8 responses marked VDJdb matching, which missed private and CD4 specificities.

The sequence came from an adult who was a healthcare worker with PCR-confirmed SARS-CoV-2 infection or an uninfected control (not recorded which). This material consisted of whole blood, taken at baseline.

This chain's CDR3 is CASSLEAGTDYTF. As DNA, the CDR3 is TGTGCCAGCAGCCTTGAGGCAGGGACCGACTACACCTTC. The chain links TRBV6-4 to TRBJ1-2; a weak D match, TRBD1 (5 bases). Germline V gene data show CDR1 as MRHNA and CDR2 as SNTAGT. Trimming pared 6 bases from V and 10 bases from J, leaving 18 bases between. CDR3 length: 13 amino acids.